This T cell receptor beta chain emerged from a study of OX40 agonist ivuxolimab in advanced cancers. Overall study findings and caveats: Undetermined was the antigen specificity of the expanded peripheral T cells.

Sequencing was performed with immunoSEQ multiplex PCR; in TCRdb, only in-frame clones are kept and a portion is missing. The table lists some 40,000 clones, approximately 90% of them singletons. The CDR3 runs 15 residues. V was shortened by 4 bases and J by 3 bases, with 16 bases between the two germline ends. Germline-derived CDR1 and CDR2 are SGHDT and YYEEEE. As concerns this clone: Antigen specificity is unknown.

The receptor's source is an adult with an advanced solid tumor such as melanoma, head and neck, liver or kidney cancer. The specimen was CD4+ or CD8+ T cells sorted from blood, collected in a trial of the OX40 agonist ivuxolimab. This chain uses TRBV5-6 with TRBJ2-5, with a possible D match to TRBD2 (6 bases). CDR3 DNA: TGTGCCAGCAGCGGGGCTGCGGGAACAGAAGAGACCCAGTACTTC. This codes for CASSGAAGTEETQYF.